Below, 14 T cell receptor beta chains from the same sample are listed, as sequenced in a study of beta chain features in type 1 diabetes. TCRB transcripts that were expressed got sequenced, as all of the isolated RNA had been reverse transcribed. Here immunoSEQ multiplex PCR was the method, and the copy in TCRdb shows in-frame clones only, minus some. The sample comprises about 180,000 clones, about 13% of which are singletons, and about 0.59% rests with the top ten. Sequencing was carried out using central memory CD4+ T cells from blood. These receptors came from a woman younger than 35 in good health.

The V and J genes are TRBV7-2 and TRBJ2-7; 9 bases fit TRBD1. The V segment lost 5 bases and the J segment 6 bases; nucleotides outside the gene matches: 5. Germline V CDR1 and CDR2: SGHTA, FQGNSA. CDR3 size: 13 residues. CDR3 DNA sequence: TGTGCCAGCAGCGACAACAGGGGGCGCGAGCAGTACTTC. The encoded protein is CASSDNRGREQYF.

Only a few counts were recorded for this clone. This chain links TRBV5-4 with TRBJ2-6; D uncertain. Germline CDR1 is SGHNT and CDR2 is YYREEE (reference sequence). The CDR3 loop spans 14 amino acids. V was shortened by 4 bases and J by 0 bases, with 5 bases between the two germline ends. The CDR3 bases are TGTGCCAGCAGCCGGAGCTCTGGGGCCAACGTCCTGACTTTC. Amino acids: CASSRSSGANVLTF.

The gene calls are TRBV18 and TRBJ2-7; tentative D call: TRBD2 (5 bases). This CDR3 contains 13 residues. The V gene lost 6 bases and the J gene lost 7 bases, with 16 bases spanning the gap. Germline V gives CDR1 KGHSH, CDR2 LQKENI. The CDR3 region has the DNA TGTGCCAGCTCCCCGACGTCCTCGGGAGAGCAGTACTTC. This encodes CASSPTSSGEQYF. The full variable domain, its missing parts supplied by reference TRBV18 and TRBJ2-7, is NAGVMQNPRHLVRRRGQEARLRCSPMKGHSHVYWYRQLPEEGLKFMVYLQKENIIDESGMPKERFSAEFPKEGPSILRIQQVVRGDSAAYFCASSPTSSGEQYFGPGTRLTVT.

This clone was seen ten or more times. The V gene is TRBV4-1, the J gene TRBJ2-5, with TRBD2 matching 7 bases. The CDR3 consists of 15 residues. The V segment lost 3 bases and the J segment 0 bases; nucleotides outside the gene matches: 4. Germline lookup yields CDR1 MGHRA and CDR2 YSYEKL. CDR3 coding DNA: TGCGCCAGCAGCCATGCTAGCGGATACCAAGAGACCCAGTACTTC. This gives the protein CASSHASGYQETQYF.

This clone was detected ten times or more. The V and J genes are TRBV7-2 and TRBJ2-7, with TRBD2 identical over 12 bases. This CDR3 region has 15 residues. CDR1 is SGHTA, CDR2 FQGNSA, per germline. Losses at the gene ends were 5 bases for V and 4 bases for J; bases not matched to a gene: 6. This CDR3 is CASSARLAGAYEQYF. CDR3 in DNA: TGTGCCAGCAGCGCTCGACTAGCGGGAGCTTACGAGCAGTACTTC.

This chain links TRBV6-5 with TRBJ2-7; D gene unclear. The length of the CDR3 is 14 residues. V dropped 6 bases and J dropped 4 bases, with 16 bases sitting between them. Per the germline V gene, CDR1 is MNHEY and CDR2 is SVGAGI. The DNA for the CDR3 is TGTGCCAGCAGCCTCCGGCTACAGTCGTACGAGCAGTACTTC. Encoded protein: CASSLRLQSYEQYF.

The V call is TRBV18, the J call TRBJ2-1, with TRBD2 matching over 7 bases. J gave up 3 bases and V 3 bases, and 5 bases lay outside the gene matches. This CDR3 contains 15 residues. Germline V gene sequence: CDR1 KGHSH, CDR2 LQKENI. DNA of the CDR3: TGTGCCAGCTCACCCCCGGGACTAAACTACAATGAGCAGTTCTTC. Its protein is CASSPPGLNYNEQFF.

The chain combines TRBV5-1 with TRBJ2-1; TRBD2 agrees at 11 bases. Trimming at V came to 3 bases and at J to 9 bases, leaving 8 bases not matched to a gene. This CDR3 has 15 amino acids. The germline gives CDR1 SGHRS, CDR2 YFSETQ. This CDR3 reads CASSSLAGGPIEQFF. CDR3 in DNA: TGCGCCAGCAGCTCCTTAGCGGGAGGGCCGATTGAGCAGTTCTTC.

This chain uses TRBV7-8 with TRBJ1-4; TRBD1 is a possible D gene (6 bases). V was shortened by 7 bases and J by 3 bases, with 9 bases between the two germline ends. The CDR3 has 13 amino acids. Germline V gives CDR1 SGHVS, CDR2 FQNEAQ. In nucleotides, the CDR3 is TGTGCCAGCAACAGGGAAGCTAATGAAAAACTGTTTTTT. It yields the protein CASNREANEKLFF. The full variable domain, completed using reference TRBV7-8 and TRBJ1-4, is GAGVSQSPRYKVAKRGQDVALRCDPISGHVSLFWYQQALGQGPEFLTYFQNEAQLDKSGLPSDRFFAERPEGSVSTLKIQRTQQEDSAVYLCASNREANEKLFFGSGTQLSVL.

This clone was observed a handful of times. The chain couples TRBV7-9 to TRBJ1-2, with 8 bases aligning to TRBD1. V trimming: 5 bases; J trimming: 8 bases; junction bases outside the gene matches: 10. The CDR3 extends over 14 amino acids. Germline V gene data show CDR1 as SEHNR and CDR2 as FQNEAQ (reference sequence). CDR3 in DNA: TGTGCCAGCAGCCCGGACAGGGAAAGTGGCGGCTACACCTTC. Translated, it gives CASSPDRESGGYTF.

This clone has more than one count but fewer than ten. The chain recombines TRBV2 with TRBJ2-2; 7 bases fit TRBD2. CDR1 and CDR2 (germline): SNHLY, FYNNEI. The J segment lost 3 bases and the V segment lost 3 bases, leaving 4 bases of the junction unmatched. This CDR3 has 15 residues. This chain's CDR3 is CASSERETHTGELFF. The CDR3 DNA follows: TGTGCCAGCAGTGAGCGGGAGACGCACACCGGGGAGCTGTTTTTT.

This chain uses TRBV2 with TRBJ2-3, with 8 bases fitting TRBD2. Germline CDR1 SNHLY, CDR2 FYNNEI. The trim removed 7 bases at V and 4 bases at J, leaving 10 bases unmatched. The CDR3 runs 15 residues. Here the CDR3 DNA reads TGTGCCAGCAACTCGGGAGGGCTCTGGGCAGATACGCAGTATTTT. Translation: CASNSGGLWADTQYF. The full variable domain, its missing parts supplied by reference TRBV2 and TRBJ2-3, is EPEVTQTPSHQVTQMGQEVILRCVPISNHLYFYWYRQILGQKVEFLVSFYNNEISEKSEIFDDQFSVERPDGSNFTLKIRSTKLEDSAMYFCASNSGGLWADTQYFGPGTRLTVL.

The chain combines TRBV28 with TRBJ2-7; possibly TRBD1 for D (5 bases). The CDR3 covers 14 residues. V lost 6 bases and J lost 5, with 17 bases in between. Germline V gene data show CDR1 as MDHEN and CDR2 as SYDVKM. CDR3 in amino acids: CASSLTVLRHEQYF. Written as DNA, the CDR3 is TGTGCCAGCAGCCTGACAGTCTTGAGGCACGAGCAGTACTTC.

The V and J genes are TRBV18 and TRBJ2-1; TRBD2 is a possible D gene (6 bases). Germline loops: CDR1 KGHSH, CDR2 LQKENI. V lost 0 bases, J lost 5 bases, and 17 bases lay in between. The CDR3 contains 17 residues. The CDR3 DNA sequence: TGTGCCAGCTCACCACCGTTGCGGGATGGGCCTCACAATGAGCAGTTCTTC. This sequence encodes CASSPPLRDGPHNEQFF. Together with reference TRBV18 and TRBJ2-1, the CDR3 gives the full variable domain: NAGVMQNPRHLVRRRGQEARLRCSPMKGHSHVYWYRQLPEEGLKFMVYLQKENIIDESGMPKERFSAEFPKEGPSILRIQQVVRGDSAAYFCASSPPLRDGPHNEQFFGPGTRLTVL.